This paragraph reports one TCR beta chain. Its antigen is currently unknown. The data derive from a study of shared clonotypes between healthy human individuals. Study-wide findings and caveats: Four donors held approximately 4.5% of naive CD4 clonotypes in common. The sole specimen, blood, was sampled, and tissue repertoires likely differ.

Sequenced by immunoSEQ multiplex PCR; TCRdb stores in-frame clones only, minus some. The profile shows around 180,000 clones, over 85% of them singletons. CDR1 and CDR2 from the germline V gene are MNHNS and SASEGT. The CDR3 is 15 amino acids. V lost 9 bases and J lost 2; bases outside the gene matches: 7. Input material: naive CD4+ T cells sorted from blood. Subset specified: CD45RA+ positively selected. The sequence was collected from a young woman in good health. The chain recombines TRBV6-1 with TRBJ1-5, with 10 positions matching TRBD1. The CDR3 bases are TGTGCCAGTAGACAGGGGGCGGCGGGCAATCAGCCCCAGCATTTT. The encoded protein is CASRQGAAGNQPQHF.